The 19 T cell receptor beta chains below were found in one sample sequenced in a study of T-cell memory formation after mild COVID-19. TCRdb re-called the 5' RACE reads with MiXCR, one entry per CDR3 protein. This sample has under 650,000 distinct CDR3 sequences; 18% occur once, and the top ten carry around 12%. Sequencing was carried out using PBMCs or a T cell subset sorted from them (not recorded which). These receptors were taken from an adult woman who had mild COVID-19 (a few samples of this study predate the infection). Cell type and time point are not known.

This clonotype was picked up a small number of times. The chain carries TRBV29-1 and TRBJ2-3; TRBD2 aligns across 9 bases. Trimming cost V 1 base and J 6 bases; bases outside gene matches: 11. Germline assignment: CDR1 SQVTM and CDR2 ANQGSEA. The CDR3 spans 16 residues. CDR3 sequence (DNA): TGCAGCGTTGAAGGGGGCGGGACTAGCCTCAGGGATACGCAGTATTTT. This gives the protein CSVEGGGTSLRDTQYF.

This clonotype appeared many times. The J gene is TRBJ2-1, the V gene TRBV7-3, with 7 bases lining up with TRBD1. The CDR3 has 17 amino acids. With 2 bases clipped from V and 8 bases from J, the junction kept 15 bases outside the gene matches. Per germline, CDR1 SGHTA and CDR2 FQGTGA. The CDR3 DNA sequence: TGTGCCAGCAGCTTACCTCCGGAGACAGGGCCCTCACATGAGCAGTTCTTC. This codes for CASSLPPETGPSHEQFF.

This clonotype was recorded many times. The rearrangement joins TRBV7-8 to TRBJ2-7; no clear D. The CDR3 length is 13 residues. With 1 base removed from V and 3 bases from J, the gap between germline ends came to 7 bases. Germline values: CDR1 SGHVS, CDR2 FQNEAQ. The CDR3 protein is CASSLGQHYEQYF. CDR3 DNA sequence: TGTGCCAGCAGCTTAGGGCAGCACTACGAGCAGTACTTC.

CDR3 DNA sequence: TGTGCCAGCAGTTACTCAGGCCGAACCGGGGCCAACGTCCTGACTTTC. Encoded protein: CASSYSGRTGANVLTF. V gene TRBV6-5 combines with J gene TRBJ2-6; D call uncertain. Germline-derived CDR1 and CDR2 are MNHEY and SVGAGI. The CDR3 is made up of 16 amino acids. Trimming shortened V by 0 bases and J by 4 bases, and 10 bases separated the two germline ends.

The CDR3 loop reads CASKEDSSYNEQFF. CDR3 nucleotides: TGTGCCAGCAAGGAGGATAGCTCCTACAATGAGCAGTTCTTC. The chain combines TRBV2 with TRBJ2-1; maybe TRBD2 (5 bases). Germline V gene lookup returns CDR1 SNHLY and CDR2 FYNNEI. This CDR3 comprises 14 residues. Trimming removed 7 bases from V and 0 bases from J, with 10 bases in between.

This clonotype turned up a few times. The CDR3: CATTKTSAANTGELFF. Here the CDR3 DNA reads TGTGCCACCACGAAGACTAGCGCCGCGAACACCGGGGAGCTGTTTTTT. This chain joins TRBV3-1 and TRBJ2-2, with 8 bases lining up with TRBD2. Trimming took 10 bases from V and 0 from J; bases not matched to a gene: 10. CDR3 length: 16 residues. Germline V gives CDR1 LGHDT, CDR2 YNNKEL (reference sequence).

This clonotype showed up just a few times. This CDR3 reads CASSVGQGASHEQYF. The CDR3 DNA reads TGCGCCAGCAGCGTCGGACAGGGGGCGAGTCACGAGCAGTACTTC. This chain uses TRBV5-1 with TRBJ2-7; 11 bases agree with TRBD1. Germline V gives CDR1 SGHRS, CDR2 YFSETQ. The length of the CDR3 is 15 residues. J gave up 5 bases and V 4 bases, and 8 bases lay outside the gene matches.

The J gene is TRBJ2-4, the V gene TRBV6-6, with D perhaps assigned TRBD1 or TRBD2 (7 bases each). The CDR3 spans 16 residues. The germline V and J ends were trimmed by 5 bases and 3 bases, with 17 bases remaining between them. Germline V gene lookup returns CDR1 MNHNY and CDR2 SVGAGI (reference sequence). The CDR3 bases are TGTGCCAGCAGTCAGGGGGAGGGTTATGTCAAAAACATTCAGTACTTC. It specifies CASSQGEGYVKNIQYF.

This clonotype was counted between two and nine times. V gene TRBV20-1 combines with J gene TRBJ2-1, with a weak D call TRBD1 (5 bases). The CDR3 extends over 11 amino acids. Looked up from germline, CDR1 is DFQATT and CDR2 is SNEGSKA (reference sequence). CDR3 in DNA: TGCAGCCCACTGGCCAGGGATGAGCAGTTCTTC. Translation: CSPLARDEQFF.

This clonotype turned up a few times. The chain links TRBV18 to TRBJ1-1; D is possibly TRBD1 (5 bases). The CDR3 is made up of 14 amino acids. Germline CDR1 KGHSH, CDR2 LQKENI. V was clipped by 6 bases and J by 5 bases, with 16 bases between them. The CDR3 loop is CASSERRGGTEAFF. Here the CDR3 DNA reads TGTGCCAGCTCCGAAAGACGGGGCGGGACTGAAGCTTTCTTT.

This chain connects TRBV5-1 to TRBJ2-7; D perhaps matches TRBD2 (5 bases). The CDR3 sequence is 14 residues long. Per germline, CDR1 SGHRS and CDR2 YFSETQ. Trimming took 3 bases from V and 4 from J, leaving 14 bases between them. The CDR3 loop reads CASSSAGVPYEQYF. The CDR3 DNA sequence: TGCGCCAGCAGCTCTGCCGGGGTACCGTACGAGCAGTACTTC.

The rearrangement joins TRBV7-2 to TRBJ2-3, with 7 bases lining up with TRBD1. Germline CDR1 is SGHTA and CDR2 is FQGNSA. This CDR3 region has 14 residues. Unmatched junction bases numbered 6, after V lost 4 bases and J lost 5 bases. The CDR3 loop is CASSSTDRVDTQYF. The CDR3 DNA follows: TGTGCCAGCAGCTCCACAGACAGGGTAGATACGCAGTATTTT.

The CDR3 region has the DNA TGCGCCAGCAGCTTGTTTTCGGACGGATACAATGAGCAGTTCTTC. This gives the protein CASSLFSDGYNEQFF. This sequence joins TRBV5-1 and TRBJ2-1; D gene uncertain. The ends were cut back, 1 base at V and 4 bases at J, with 12 bases in the middle. The CDR3 is 15 amino acids. In germline, CDR1 is SGHRS, CDR2 YFSETQ.

The rearrangement links TRBV14 to TRBJ2-7, with D unclear. V lost 3 bases and J 2 bases, leaving 20 bases between the germline ends. The CDR3 runs 17 residues. Germline lookup yields CDR1 SGHDN and CDR2 FVKESK. CDR3 nucleotide sequence: TGTGCCAGCAGCCACAGGCAGGAACGCTCAGGCCCCTACGAGCAGTACTTC. Translation gives CASSHRQERSGPYEQYF.

This clonotype was observed a handful of times. J is TRBJ2-1 and V is TRBV5-4; 12 bases are shared with TRBD2. The V gene end was trimmed by 2 bases and the J gene end by 9 bases; junction bases not matched to a gene: 6. The CDR3 runs 15 residues. Germline CDR1 reads SGHNT; CDR2 reads YYREEE (reference sequence). The CDR3 here is CASSFKLAGGGEQFF. The CDR3 coding sequence is TGTGCCAGCAGCTTTAAACTAGCGGGGGGCGGTGAGCAGTTCTTC.

The chain uses TRBV6-5 and TRBJ1-1, with D possibly TRBD1 on 5 matching bases. V shed 2 bases and J shed 4 bases, with 8 bases lying between them. Germline CDR1 MNHEY, CDR2 SVGAGI. There are 13 residues in the CDR3. The CDR3 region has the DNA TGTGCCAGCAGTTACGCGAGGGGCACTGAAGCTTTCTTT. This translates into CASSYARGTEAFF.

This clonotype was observed a handful of times. The gene calls are TRBV14 and TRBJ1-2, with a possible D match to TRBD1 (5 bases). Germline CDR1 is SGHDN and CDR2 is FVKESK. CDR3 length: 14 residues. V dropped 2 bases and J dropped 8 bases, with 15 bases sitting between them. The CDR3 DNA reads TGTGCCAGCAGCCAAAGGGTTCGGGGGGAAGGCTACACCTTC. Translation: CASSQRVRGEGYTF. The full variable domain, rest sourced from reference TRBV14 and TRBJ1-2, is EAGVTQFPSHSVIEKGQTVTLRCDPISGHDNLYWYRRVMGKEIKFLLHFVKESKQDESGMPNNRFLAERTGGTYSTLKVQPAELEDSGVYFCASSQRVRGEGYTFGSGTRLTVV.

This clonotype was detected a few times. CDR3 amino acids: CASSLNAGATFYNEQFF. The DNA of the CDR3 is TGCGCCAGCAGCTTGAACGCGGGAGCTACCTTCTACAATGAGCAGTTCTTC. The genes are TRBV5-1 and TRBJ2-1; TRBD2 aligns across 7 bases. Per the germline V gene, CDR1 is SGHRS and CDR2 is YFSETQ. Trimming removed 1 base from V and 3 bases from J; junction bases left unmatched: 10. The CDR3 runs to 17 residues.

The chain combines TRBV3-1 with TRBJ2-3; perhaps TRBD2 as D (6 bases). The germline V gene has CDR1 LGHDT and CDR2 YNNKEL (reference sequence). Trimming shortened V by 1 base and J by 3 bases, and 14 bases separated the two germline ends. The CDR3 is 16 residues long. The CDR3 coding sequence is TGTGCCAGCAGCCAAGTTTCGGGGGTACGGACAGATACGCAGTATTTT. Translated: CASSQVSGVRTDTQYF.